A selection of T cell receptor beta chains follows, all from one sample in a study of shared clonotypes between healthy human individuals. Sequenced by immunoSEQ multiplex PCR; TCRdb stores in-frame clones only, minus some. The table has approximately 2.5 million clones, just over 90% seen once. Sequencing was performed on naive CD4+ T cells sorted from blood. Every receptor here comes from a man aged 18 to 30 in good health. Each CDR3 is given with its conserved first and last residue. D genes are given only for firm matches. A row's size may be missing; if present it is once, few, many or a size class.

CDR3 length: 15; clone size: .; D gene: .; V gene: TRBV6-5; J gene: TRBJ2-3; CDR3 protein: CASSPGGVGTDTQYF; CDR3 DNA: TGTGCCAGCAGCCCAGGAGGGGTAGGAACAGATACGCAGTATTTT
CDR3 length: 15; clone size: .; D gene: TRBD2; V gene: TRBV11-3; J gene: TRBJ2-3; CDR3 protein: CASSSGTSATDTQYF; CDR3 DNA: TGTGCCAGCAGCTCCGGGACTAGCGCCACAGATACGCAGTATTTT
CDR3 length: 15; clone size: .; D gene: TRBD1; V gene: TRBV5-1; J gene: TRBJ1-6; CDR3 protein: CASSLEGQGSSPLHF; CDR3 DNA: TGCGCCAGCAGCTTGGAGGGACAGGGCAGTTCACCCCTCCACTTT
CDR3 length: 19; clone size: .; D gene: TRBD1; V gene: TRBV5-6; J gene: TRBJ2-6; CDR3 protein: CASSLNRDRGPAGANVLTF; CDR3 DNA: TGTGCCAGCAGCTTAAATCGGGACAGGGGACCGGCTGGGGCCAACGTCCTGACTTTC
CDR3 length: 13; clone size: .; D gene: .; V gene: TRBV28; J gene: TRBJ2-7; CDR3 protein: CASGFRGAYEQYF; CDR3 DNA: TGTGCCAGCGGCTTCCGGGGGGCTTACGAGCAGTACTTC
CDR3 length: 15; clone size: once; D gene: TRBD1; V gene: TRBV4-1; J gene: TRBJ2-1; CDR3 protein: CASSHEGQGAFEQFF; CDR3 DNA: TGCGCCAGCAGCCACGAGGGGCAGGGGGCCTTCGAGCAGTTCTTC
CDR3 length: 15; clone size: .; D gene: TRBD1; V gene: TRBV6-1; J gene: TRBJ1-5; CDR3 protein: CASSERDRANQPQHF; CDR3 DNA: TGTGCCAGCAGTGAAAGGGACAGGGCCAATCAGCCCCAGCATTTT
CDR3 length: 17; clone size: .; D gene: TRBD1; V gene: TRBV27; J gene: TRBJ1-3; CDR3 protein: CASSSGQGDISGNTIYF; CDR3 DNA: TGTGCCAGCAGTTCAGGACAGGGGGATATCTCTGGAAACACCATATATTTT
CDR3 length: 18; clone size: .; D gene: TRBD1; V gene: TRBV19; J gene: TRBJ1-3; CDR3 protein: CASSIVGMGQRALDTIYF; CDR3 DNA: TGTGCCAGTAGTATAGTGGGGATGGGACAGCGAGCGTTGGACACCATATATTTT
CDR3 length: 15; clone size: .; D gene: .; V gene: TRBV10-3; J gene: TRBJ1-6; CDR3 protein: CAISDTPGAGSPLHF; CDR3 DNA: TGTGCCATCAGTGATACCCCCGGGGCTGGGTCACCCCTCCACTTT